This is a list of T cell receptor beta chains from one sample in a study of cytomegalovirus exposure and HLA in healthy donors. Only in-frame clones appear in the TCRdb table, and some are missing; sequencing was by immunoSEQ multiplex PCR. The table lists about 120,000 clones, roughly 76% of them singletons, with more than 2% in the top ten. Material: PBMCs. Receptors were obtained from a young man in good health and CMV-seronegative. The CDR3 runs from the conserved cysteine through the conserved F or W. The D gene is left open where the match is weak. Clone size is stated in some rows and not others, as once, few, many or a class when expanded.

j_call v_call d_call clone_size cdr3_nt cdr3_aa
TRBJ1-6 TRBV7-2 - - TGTGCCAGCAGCTTAGCCAGCGGCAGGCATAATTCACCCCTCCACTTT CASSLASGRHNSPLHF
TRBJ1-3 TRBV2 - - TGTGCCAGCAGTGAAGAGTCGGGATCCACCATATATTTT CASSEESGSTIYF
TRBJ2-6 TRBV25-1 - - TGTGCCAGCGAGGAGGCTGGGGCCAACGTCCTGACTTTC CASEEAGANVLTF
TRBJ2-1 TRBV2 - - TGTGCCAGCAGAGACCAGGTGACCGACAATGAGCAGTTCTTC CASRDQVTDNEQFF
TRBJ1-6 TRBV6-1 - - TGTGCCAGCAGCCTAGTCTTGACTGATTCACCCCTCCACTTT CASSLVLTDSPLHF
TRBJ1-2 TRBV2 - - TGTGCCAGCAGTGAAGAGGGGAATGGCTACACCTTC CASSEEGNGYTF
TRBJ1-2 TRBV28 - - TGTGCCAGCAGCGCAGGGTTAACCTATGGCTACACCTTC CASSAGLTYGYTF
TRBJ2-2 TRBV14 - - TGTGCCAGCAGCCGGCAGAACACCGGGGAGCTGTTTTTT CASSRQNTGELFF
TRBJ2-7 TRBV7-2 - - TGTGCCAGCAGCGGGCTGCATGGGCAGTACTTC CASSGLHGQYF
TRBJ2-2 TRBV7-9 - - TGTTCCAGCAGCCTCCCCCTGGGGGGGCCGAGGCCGAACACCGGGGAGCTGTTTTTT CSSSLPLGGPRPNTGELFF
TRBJ2-2 TRBV9 TRBD1 - TGTGCCAGCAGCTCCCTTGGGGAAGGGGGCTCCGGGGAGCTGTTTTTT CASSSLGEGGSGELFF
TRBJ2-2 TRBV21-1 - - TGTGCCAGCAGCAAAAGAAGGGGGCTAAACACCGGGGAGCTGTTTTTT CASSKRRGLNTGELFF
TRBJ2-5 TRBV7-6 - - - CASSFGPGKTQYF
TRBJ2-5 TRBV27 TRBD2 few TGTGCCAGCAGCCTAGCGGGGGATTATCTACAAGAGACCCAGTACTTC CASSLAGDYLQETQYF
TRBJ1-4 TRBV28 - - TGTGCCAGCAGAATACCTACAACTAATGAAAAACTGTTTTTT CASRIPTTNEKLFF
TRBJ1-4 TRBV10-2 TRBD1 few TGCGCCAGCTGGACAGGGCCTCGAGTAGCTAATGAAAAACTGTTTTTT CASWTGPRVANEKLFF
TRBJ2-3 TRBV5-1 - - TGCGCCAGCAGCTTGGACGAACAGGGTACAGATACGCAGTATTTT CASSLDEQGTDTQYF
TRBJ1-4 TRBV5-6 - - TGTGCCAGCAGCTTGCGCACAGACGAAAAACTGTTTTTT CASSLRTDEKLFF
TRBJ2-1 TRBV11-2 - - TGTGCCAGCACCCCCGGGGGCTCCTACAATGAGCAGTTCTTC CASTPGGSYNEQFF
TRBJ2-5 TRBV28 TRBD2 - TGTGCCAGCAGCCGGGGACTAGCGGGGCAAGAGACCCAGTACTTC CASSRGLAGQETQYF
TRBJ2-6 TRBV7-9 TRBD1 - TGTGCCAGCAGTCTGACAGGGCTGGGTGGGGCCAACGGCCTGACTTTC CASSLTGLGGANGLTF
TRBJ2-7 TRBV5-1 - - TGCGCCAGCACGGGAGTGGCAGGGACCTACGAGCAGTACTTC CASTGVAGTYEQYF
TRBJ1-1 TRBV6-5 - - TGTGCCAGCAGACTCAGGGGGAACACTGAAGCTTTCTTT CASRLRGNTEAFF
TRBJ2-5 TRBV9 TRBD1 - TGTGCCAGCAGCGCCAAACCGGGACAGAGTAAAGAGACCCAGTACTTC CASSAKPGQSKETQYF
TRBJ2-3 TRBV29-1 - - TGCAGCGTTTTAACAGAGAGGGCCATTGGCACAGATACGCAGTATTTT CSVLTERAIGTDTQYF
TRBJ2-3 TRBV2 - once TGTGCCAGCAGTGCTCCGGGACTTCCCACAGATACGCAGTATTTT CASSAPGLPTDTQYF
TRBJ2-7 TRBV21-1 - - TGTGCCAGCAGCAAACCGTTCAGGGCGCACGAGCAGTACTTC CASSKPFRAHEQYF
TRBJ1-6 TRBV7-2 TRBD1 - TGTGCCAGCAGCTTAGAAGGGACAGGGAGGTCACCCCTCCACTTT CASSLEGTGRSPLHF
TRBJ1-2 TRBV11-2 TRBD1 - TGTGCCAGCAGCTCGCACAGGGGGTTGAAGAACTATGGCTACACCTTC CASSSHRGLKNYGYTF
TRBJ2-7 TRBV11-2 TRBD2 - TGTGCCAGCAGCCGAGACGGGGGGGCCCTTTACGAGCAGTACTTC CASSRDGGALYEQYF
TRBJ2-7 TRBV7-2 - - TGTGCCAGCAGCTTAGTCCCACGAGCCTACGAGCAGTACTTC CASSLVPRAYEQYF
TRBJ1-2 TRBV4-3 - - TGCGCCAGCAGCCAAGACGCTACAGGGTTTTATGGCTACACCTTC CASSQDATGFYGYTF
TRBJ2-7 TRBV18 - - TGTGCCAGCTCACCACTCGGAGGGGAAGGCTACGAGCAGTACTTC CASSPLGGEGYEQYF
TRBJ2-6 TRBV19 - - TGTGCCAGTAGTATCCAGGGGATGAAGGGCTCTGGGGCCAACGGCCTGACTTTC CASSIQGMKGSGANGLTF
TRBJ2-1 TRBV7-6 TRBD2 - TGTGCCAGCAGCCCCTTGGCCAGGGCGGGGGGGCAGGATGAGCAGTTCTTC CASSPLARAGGQDEQFF
TRBJ1-3 TRBV28 - - TGTGCCAGCAAGTTGGGGCCTACAGTTTTCTCTGGAAACACCATATATTTT CASKLGPTVFSGNTIYF
TRBJ2-1 TRBV10-1 TRBD2 - TGCGCCAGCAGTGAAATCCCCCGCGGGGGACTCTACAATGAGCAGTTCTTC CASSEIPRGGLYNEQFF
TRBJ2-3 TRBV7-9 - few TGTGCCAGCGGCCGTGGGGAGAGCACAGATACGCAGTATTTT CASGRGESTDTQYF
TRBJ2-3 TRBV2 - - TGTGCCAGCGGGTTAGCGGTTCGGGGCACAGATACGCAGTATTTT CASGLAVRGTDTQYF
TRBJ2-2 TRBV29-1 - - TGCAGCGTTGAAGATGTCGGGAACACCGGGGAGCTGTTTTTT CSVEDVGNTGELFF
TRBJ1-2 TRBV7-9 - - TGTGCCAGCAGCTCCCCCCCCGGAGCCGCCTATGGCTACACCTTC CASSSPPGAAYGYTF
TRBJ2-2 TRBV28 - once TGTGCCAGCAGTTTATTACGGCAGGGAATCGGGGAGCTGTTTTTT CASSLLRQGIGELFF
TRBJ2-7 TRBV7-2 TRBD2 - TGTGCCAGCAGCTTTAGCGTGTGGACTAGTGGCGAGCAGTACTTC CASSFSVWTSGEQYF
TRBJ2-1 TRBV28 - - TGTGCCAGCAGTTCCTACTACGAAGAGCAGTTCTTC CASSSYYEEQFF
TRBJ2-1 TRBV7-9 - - TGTGCCAGCAGCCCAGTGGCGGATGAGCAGTTCTTC CASSPVADEQFF
TRBJ1-2 TRBV5-1 - - TGCGCCAGCAGCTTGGGTGGAGGGCTAGATTATGGCTACACCTTC CASSLGGGLDYGYTF
TRBJ1-2 TRBV27 - once TGTGCCAGCAGTTTTTCCCTGGGGGGCTATGGCTACACCTTC CASSFSLGGYGYTF
TRBJ1-1 TRBV9 - - TGTGCCAGCAGCCTCTTGGACAAGAACACTGAAGCTTTCTTT CASSLLDKNTEAFF
TRBJ2-1 TRBV7-9 - - TGTGCCAGCAGCTCCACAGGGGGAGGGGAGCAGTTCTTC CASSSTGGGEQFF
TRBJ1-6 TRBV6-5 - - TGTGCCAGCAGTGCCAGGGATAATTCACCCCTCCACTTT CASSARDNSPLHF
TRBJ1-5 TRBV6-1 TRBD1 - TGTGCCAGCAGTGAATCGGGGACAGCTAATCAGCCCCAGCATTTT CASSESGTANQPQHF
TRBJ1-1 TRBV5-1 - - TGCGCCAGCAGCCGGTCAGGGAAGGGGAACACTGAAGCTTTCTTT CASSRSGKGNTEAFF
TRBJ2-7 TRBV21-1 - - TGTGCCAGTGGGGGGGACAGGGCCTCCTACGAGCAGTACTTC CASGGDRASYEQYF
TRBJ1-1 TRBV6-5 TRBD1 few TGTGCCAGTGCGGACAGGACCGATTACACTGAAGCTTTCTTT CASADRTDYTEAFF
TRBJ1-5 TRBV15 - - TGTGCCACCAGCAGAGACGGGTCTCTCGGGGACAATCAGCCCCAGCATTTT CATSRDGSLGDNQPQHF